What follows are 23 T cell receptor beta chains derived from one specimen sequenced in a study of blood T cell repertoires in COVID-19 (TCRdb year 2020). The library was prepared using the immunoSEQ multiplex PCR assay. The table comes from immuneACCESS by way of TCRdb, which keeps in-frame sequences with V and J called. Part of the clones is missing from these tables; in studies checked, under half for an unresolved V gene and the rest for unknown reasons. The sample profile shows around 170,000 clones; roughly 88% of them were found once. Clones ranked in the top ten supply about 4.1% of the sample. Sequencing was carried out using peripheral blood. These receptors all come from a woman aged 25 to 39 with acute or convalescent COVID-19.

The V and J genes are TRBV30 and TRBJ2-1, with TRBD1 as a possible D gene (5 bases). Germline-derived CDR1 and CDR2 are GTSNPN and SVGIG (reference sequence). Trimming took off 2 bases at V and 0 bases at J, with 17 bases between the two ends. The CDR3 covers 17 residues. CDR3 loop: CAWSPPGRISSYNEQFF. CDR3 nucleotides: TGTGCCTGGAGTCCCCCAGGGCGGATCAGCTCCTACAATGAGCAGTTCTTC.

The chain has TRBV5-1 and TRBJ1-3, with 8 bases matching TRBD1. The V segment lost 3 bases and the J segment 3 bases; nucleotides outside the gene matches: 5. Per germline, CDR1 SGHRS and CDR2 YFSETQ. The CDR3 is 15 amino acids. The CDR3 protein is CASSSQGASGNTIYF. The CDR3 DNA reads TGCGCCAGCAGCTCTCAGGGGGCCAGTGGAAACACCATATATTTT.

There are a few counts of this clone. V usage is TRBV2 and J usage is TRBJ2-7; TRBD2 agrees at 10 bases. Looked up from germline, CDR1 is SNHLY and CDR2 is FYNNEI. J was trimmed by 3 bases and V by 4 bases; bases with no gene match: 3. The CDR3 is made up of 14 amino acids. The CDR3 loop is CASSGLAGYYEQYF. Here the CDR3 DNA reads TGTGCCAGCAGTGGACTAGCGGGCTACTACGAGCAGTACTTC. Full variable domain (rest looked up from reference TRBV2 and TRBJ2-7): EPEVTQTPSHQVTQMGQEVILRCVPISNHLYFYWYRQILGQKVEFLVSFYNNEISEKSEIFDDQFSVERPDGSNFTLKIRSTKLEDSAMYFCASSGLAGYYEQYFGPGTRLTVT.

This chain uses TRBV5-6 with TRBJ1-4; D unclear. Between the trimmed V and J ends, which lost 0 bases and 7 bases, there was a span of 10 bases. Germline CDR1 and CDR2: SGHDT and YYEEEE. The CDR3 has 14 residues. CDR3 region: CASSLVGVREKLFF. In nucleotides, the CDR3 is TGTGCCAGCAGCTTGGTCGGGGTTCGTGAAAAACTGTTTTTT.

The rearrangement uses TRBV7-2 and TRBJ2-7; 9 bases are a match to TRBD2. Trimming cost V 3 bases and J 2 bases; bases outside gene matches: 2. Germline CDR1 and CDR2: SGHTA and FQGNSA. This CDR3 has 14 amino acids. The CDR3 region is CASSFSGGPYEQYF. The CDR3 nucleotides read TGTGCCAGCAGCTTTAGCGGGGGCCCCTACGAGCAGTACTTC.

The J gene is TRBJ2-7, the V gene TRBV30; the D gene is possibly TRBD1 (5 bases). Germline CDR1 is GTSNPN and CDR2 is SVGIG (reference sequence). The CDR3 is 13 amino acids. V shed 2 bases and J shed 7 bases, with 15 bases lying between them. As DNA, the CDR3 is TGTGCCTGGAGTAAGGCGAAGGGGTATGAGCAGTACTTC. Translated, it gives CAWSKAKGYEQYF.

This sequence joins TRBV7-2 and TRBJ1-1, with 8 bases lining up with TRBD1. Germline CDR1 and CDR2: SGHTA and FQGNSA. The V segment lost 3 bases and the J segment 2 bases; nucleotides outside the gene matches: 2. The CDR3 is 14 residues long. The CDR3 reads CASSLDRANTEAFF. CDR3 coding DNA: TGTGCCAGCAGCTTGGACAGGGCTAACACTGAAGCTTTCTTT.

V gene TRBV6-5 combines with J gene TRBJ2-3, with TRBD2 as a possible D gene (6 bases). In germline, CDR1 is MNHEY, CDR2 SVGAGI. V lost 6 bases, J lost 4 bases, and 11 bases lay in between. The CDR3 sequence is 13 residues long. CDR3 nucleotide sequence: TGTGCCAGCAGGCGACCGGGAGCAGATACGCAGTATTTT. Translating it yields CASRRPGADTQYF.

Only one count was recorded for this clone. This chain links TRBV5-1 with TRBJ2-1; TRBD2 matches 11 bases. The CDR3 spans 15 residues. Germline-derived CDR1 and CDR2 are SGHRS and YFSETQ. Germline trimming cut 7 bases from V and 7 bases from J; bases unmatched to any gene: 10. The CDR3 spells CASRNSLAGGNEQFF. The DNA of the CDR3 is TGCGCCAGCCGAAACTCTCTAGCGGGAGGTAATGAGCAGTTCTTC.

The rearrangement uses TRBV5-4 and TRBJ2-2; D may be TRBD2 (6 bases). Germline V CDR1 and CDR2: SGHNT, YYREEE (reference sequence). The V end was cut by 0 bases, the J end by 8 bases, with 14 bases between. The CDR3 runs 15 residues. CDR3 nucleotide sequence: TGTGCCAGCAGCTTGGCCCCGGGAGTGTCTGGGGAGCTGTTTTTT. Amino acid sequence: CASSLAPGVSGELFF. The full variable domain, in which reference TRBV5-4 and TRBJ2-2 provide the parts outside the CDR3, is ETGVTQSPTHLIKTRGQQVTLRCSSQSGHNTVSWYQQALGQGPQFIFQYYREEENGRGNFPPRFSGLQFPNYSSELNVNALELDDSALYLCASSLAPGVSGELFFGEGSRLTVL.

The chain employs TRBV7-2 and TRBJ2-7, with 8 bases lining up with TRBD2. CDR1 is SGHTA, CDR2 FQGNSA, per germline. CDR3 length: 16 residues. Losses at the gene ends were 4 bases for V and 4 bases for J; bases not matched to a gene: 12. The CDR3 protein is CASSSPFGGGFYEQYF. The CDR3 DNA reads as TGTGCCAGCAGCTCCCCTTTCGGGGGGGGATTTTACGAGCAGTACTTC.

The chain has TRBV10-3 and TRBJ1-6; no definite D call. V lost 0 bases to trimming and J lost 8 bases, with 11 bases between them. This CDR3 region has 15 residues. Germline V gene sequence: CDR1 ENHRY, CDR2 SYGVKD. CDR3 nucleotides: TGTGCCATCAGTGAGTCGAGGGTTAAGGATTCACCCCTCCACTTT. Translation gives CAISESRVKDSPLHF.

The genes are TRBV2 and TRBJ2-3; D is uncertain. The germline V gene has CDR1 SNHLY and CDR2 FYNNEI. This CDR3 has 12 residues. The V and J ends lost 9 bases and 4 bases respectively, with 11 bases between them. This chain's CDR3 is CASLALSDTQYF. The CDR3 DNA sequence: TGTGCCAGTTTAGCCCTTTCAGATACGCAGTATTTT.

V gene TRBV5-1 combines with J gene TRBJ2-5; tentative D call: TRBD1 (6 bases). The CDR3 contains 14 residues. V gave up 0 bases and J gave up 4 bases, with 10 bases separating them. Germline V gene lookup returns CDR1 SGHRS and CDR2 YFSETQ. The CDR3 DNA follows: TGCGCCAGCAGCTTGGTTTTGGGGGCAGAGACCCAGTACTTC. It translates to CASSLVLGAETQYF.

This clone was observed a single time. The chain uses TRBV5-8 and TRBJ2-1; the D gene is possibly TRBD1 (5 bases). The germline V and J ends were trimmed by 0 bases and 1 base, with 11 bases remaining between them. The CDR3 loop spans 16 amino acids. Germline CDR1 reads SGHTS; CDR2 reads YDEGEE. The CDR3 DNA sequence: TGTGCCAGCAGCTTGGTTCAGGGTTGGTCCTACAATGAGCAGTTCTTC. It translates to CASSLVQGWSYNEQFF.

This clone was observed a handful of times. The chain recombines TRBV28 with TRBJ1-2; D not certain. The CDR3 spans 12 residues. Germline assignment: CDR1 MDHEN and CDR2 SYDVKM. Trimming took 3 bases from V and 7 from J, leaving 9 bases between them. CDR3 bases: TGTGCCAGCAGTTTCGGAGGGTTTGGCTACACCTTC. Its protein is CASSFGGFGYTF.

In regard to this clone: One end of the junction varies from germline; a read error may be responsible. The genes are TRBV7-9 and TRBJ2-7; D possibly corresponds to TRBD2 (6 bases). There are 16 residues in the CDR3. The V gene's germline CDR1 is SEHNR and CDR2 FQNEAQ (reference sequence). The CDR3 DNA reads as TGTGCCAGCAGCTTAGCCCAGACTAGGACCTCCTCCGAGCAGTACTTC. This sequence encodes CASSLAQTRTSSEQYF.

V and J are TRBV11-3 and TRBJ2-3; 7 nucleotides align to TRBD1. CDR1 is SGHNT, CDR2 YENEEA, per germline. The CDR3 runs 15 residues. The junction had 3 bases not matched to a gene; V was cut back by 2 bases and J by 1 base. CDR3 DNA sequence: TGTGCCAGCAGCTTAAGGGGGCACGGCACAGATACGCAGTATTTT. Protein: CASSLRGHGTDTQYF.

This clone came up a few times. V usage is TRBV19 and J usage is TRBJ2-1; 10 nucleotides align to TRBD2. Germline V gives CDR1 LNHDA, CDR2 SQIVND (reference sequence). V lost 5 bases to trimming and J lost 3 bases; unmatched junction nucleotides: 7. CDR3 length: 16 amino acids. The CDR3: CASSRGTSAIYNEQFF. Written as DNA, the CDR3 is TGTGCCAGTAGTCGGGGGACTAGCGCAATCTACAATGAGCAGTTCTTC.

The chain couples TRBV28 to TRBJ2-3, with 7 nucleotides matching TRBD2. This CDR3 is built from 14 residues. The germline V gene has CDR1 MDHEN and CDR2 SYDVKM. J gave up 4 bases and V 6 bases, and 7 bases lay outside the gene matches. The DNA for the CDR3 is TGTGCCAGCAGGGGGAGGGACGGTTCAGATACGCAGTATTTT. Translating it yields CASRGRDGSDTQYF.

This clone turned up a few times. V and J are TRBV30 and TRBJ1-5; D not certain. V gave up 2 bases and J gave up 3 bases, with 11 bases separating them. This CDR3 contains 14 residues. Germline V CDR1 and CDR2: GTSNPN, SVGIG (reference sequence). CDR3 bases: TGTGCCTGGAGTTCCACTACCCCCAATCAGCCCCAGCATTTT. It encodes CAWSSTTPNQPQHF.

The rearrangement joins TRBV5-1 to TRBJ2-1, with D possibly being TRBD2 (6 bases). The CDR3 length is 12 residues. The V end was cut by 4 bases, the J end by 6 bases, with 8 bases between. Germline CDR1 and CDR2: SGHRS and YFSETQ. The CDR3 coding sequence is TGCGCCAGCAGCGGGACTTTCAATGAGCAGTTCTTC. As protein: CASSGTFNEQFF.

This chain connects TRBV7-9 to TRBJ1-5; the D gene is possibly TRBD1 (5 bases). The germline gives CDR1 SEHNR, CDR2 FQNEAQ (reference sequence). This CDR3 is built from 15 residues. The germline V and J ends were trimmed by 1 base and 7 bases, with 14 bases remaining between them. The CDR3 spells CASSLGQSDSQPQHF. CDR3 sequence (DNA): TGTGCCAGCAGCTTAGGACAGTCAGACAGCCAGCCCCAGCATTTT.